This is a list of T cell receptor beta chains from one sample in a study of cytomegalovirus exposure and HLA in healthy donors. Measured with immunoSEQ multiplex PCR; TCRdb has only the in-frame clones, and not every one. The table has around 170,000 clones, about 85% seen once; the top ten hold 3.5% to 4%. Sequenced: PBMCs. The receptors stem from a man aged 50-60 years in good health and CMV-seronegative. CDR3s include the opening cysteine and the closing phenylalanine or tryptophan.

J,V,CDR3
TRBJ1-5,TRBV7-2,CASSFRDRQPQHF
TRBJ2-7,TRBV28,CASSPGQAGEQYF
TRBJ1-3,TRBV6-5,CASSLPGPGNTIYF
TRBJ2-1,TRBV7-9,CASSYSQGQRFF
TRBJ2-7,TRBV7-9,CSSSMPSLQLNEQYF
TRBJ2-5,TRBV5-1,CASSARGGRETQYF
TRBJ1-4,TRBV6-5,CASSWGREKLFF
TRBJ2-4,TRBV19,CASSPWGRSSAAKNIQYF
TRBJ2-1,TRBV5-4,CASSLGREVEQFF
TRBJ2-7,TRBV6-5,CASSPSSYEQYF
TRBJ2-5,TRBV30,CAGSGGAVETQYF
TRBJ2-3,TRBV27,CASSRQGRSDTQYF
TRBJ1-1,TRBV5-4,CASRQGAVNTEAFF
TRBJ1-6,TRBV6-1,CASNGGTGGNSPLHF
TRBJ1-1,TRBV4-1,CASSQGSGSEAFF
TRBJ1-1,TRBV27,CASSRGTGEAFF
TRBJ1-6,TRBV19,CASSIARQGAFNSPLHF
TRBJ1-3,TRBV4-1,CASSQTTGLANTIYF
TRBJ2-4,TRBV5-6,CASSSIGLSKNIQYF
TRBJ1-1,TRBV18,CASSLGRETEAFF
TRBJ2-3,TRBV6-5,CASSYSFEGGRNTQYF
TRBJ2-1,TRBV5-6,CASSLGFGGAFNEQFF
TRBJ2-7,TRBV12-5,CASAGVYEQYF
TRBJ2-4,TRBV7-2,CASSLAGGAKNIQYF
TRBJ1-2,TRBV6-1,CAGSELGRNYGYTF
TRBJ2-5,TRBV27,CASSLFGLAGYQETQYF
TRBJ2-3,TRBV30,CAWSARGLSTDTQYF
TRBJ1-5,TRBV15,CATSPGGTENQPQHF
TRBJ2-3,TRBV9,CASSVALAVAGGRTDTQYF
TRBJ2-7,TRBV27,CASSSSLRGYEQYF
TRBJ1-2,TRBV7-9,CSSSVGPSQGYTF
TRBJ2-7,TRBV6-6,CASSYTGYEQYF
TRBJ2-7,TRBV5-6,CASSSRGFYEQYF
TRBJ2-3,TRBV2,CASVKQGLADTQYF
TRBJ2-7,TRBV5-1,CASSAGWNLYEQYF
TRBJ1-1,TRBV5-8,CASSAGVWDTEAFF
TRBJ2-2,TRBV5-1,CASSRGTGELFF
TRBJ2-4,TRBV27,CASSPGLAGVQYF
TRBJ1-2,TRBV27,CASRPDRFRYGYTF
TRBJ2-3,TRBV4-3,CASSQGRGSSTDTQYF
TRBJ2-2,TRBV27,CASSPGERGGTGELFF
TRBJ1-4,TRBV5-1,CASSTTGVGEKLFF
TRBJ1-3,TRBV2,CASSYNREPPGNTIYF
TRBJ2-7,TRBV19,CASSITLAKSYEQYF
TRBJ2-7,TRBV5-5,CASSRDSNYEQYF